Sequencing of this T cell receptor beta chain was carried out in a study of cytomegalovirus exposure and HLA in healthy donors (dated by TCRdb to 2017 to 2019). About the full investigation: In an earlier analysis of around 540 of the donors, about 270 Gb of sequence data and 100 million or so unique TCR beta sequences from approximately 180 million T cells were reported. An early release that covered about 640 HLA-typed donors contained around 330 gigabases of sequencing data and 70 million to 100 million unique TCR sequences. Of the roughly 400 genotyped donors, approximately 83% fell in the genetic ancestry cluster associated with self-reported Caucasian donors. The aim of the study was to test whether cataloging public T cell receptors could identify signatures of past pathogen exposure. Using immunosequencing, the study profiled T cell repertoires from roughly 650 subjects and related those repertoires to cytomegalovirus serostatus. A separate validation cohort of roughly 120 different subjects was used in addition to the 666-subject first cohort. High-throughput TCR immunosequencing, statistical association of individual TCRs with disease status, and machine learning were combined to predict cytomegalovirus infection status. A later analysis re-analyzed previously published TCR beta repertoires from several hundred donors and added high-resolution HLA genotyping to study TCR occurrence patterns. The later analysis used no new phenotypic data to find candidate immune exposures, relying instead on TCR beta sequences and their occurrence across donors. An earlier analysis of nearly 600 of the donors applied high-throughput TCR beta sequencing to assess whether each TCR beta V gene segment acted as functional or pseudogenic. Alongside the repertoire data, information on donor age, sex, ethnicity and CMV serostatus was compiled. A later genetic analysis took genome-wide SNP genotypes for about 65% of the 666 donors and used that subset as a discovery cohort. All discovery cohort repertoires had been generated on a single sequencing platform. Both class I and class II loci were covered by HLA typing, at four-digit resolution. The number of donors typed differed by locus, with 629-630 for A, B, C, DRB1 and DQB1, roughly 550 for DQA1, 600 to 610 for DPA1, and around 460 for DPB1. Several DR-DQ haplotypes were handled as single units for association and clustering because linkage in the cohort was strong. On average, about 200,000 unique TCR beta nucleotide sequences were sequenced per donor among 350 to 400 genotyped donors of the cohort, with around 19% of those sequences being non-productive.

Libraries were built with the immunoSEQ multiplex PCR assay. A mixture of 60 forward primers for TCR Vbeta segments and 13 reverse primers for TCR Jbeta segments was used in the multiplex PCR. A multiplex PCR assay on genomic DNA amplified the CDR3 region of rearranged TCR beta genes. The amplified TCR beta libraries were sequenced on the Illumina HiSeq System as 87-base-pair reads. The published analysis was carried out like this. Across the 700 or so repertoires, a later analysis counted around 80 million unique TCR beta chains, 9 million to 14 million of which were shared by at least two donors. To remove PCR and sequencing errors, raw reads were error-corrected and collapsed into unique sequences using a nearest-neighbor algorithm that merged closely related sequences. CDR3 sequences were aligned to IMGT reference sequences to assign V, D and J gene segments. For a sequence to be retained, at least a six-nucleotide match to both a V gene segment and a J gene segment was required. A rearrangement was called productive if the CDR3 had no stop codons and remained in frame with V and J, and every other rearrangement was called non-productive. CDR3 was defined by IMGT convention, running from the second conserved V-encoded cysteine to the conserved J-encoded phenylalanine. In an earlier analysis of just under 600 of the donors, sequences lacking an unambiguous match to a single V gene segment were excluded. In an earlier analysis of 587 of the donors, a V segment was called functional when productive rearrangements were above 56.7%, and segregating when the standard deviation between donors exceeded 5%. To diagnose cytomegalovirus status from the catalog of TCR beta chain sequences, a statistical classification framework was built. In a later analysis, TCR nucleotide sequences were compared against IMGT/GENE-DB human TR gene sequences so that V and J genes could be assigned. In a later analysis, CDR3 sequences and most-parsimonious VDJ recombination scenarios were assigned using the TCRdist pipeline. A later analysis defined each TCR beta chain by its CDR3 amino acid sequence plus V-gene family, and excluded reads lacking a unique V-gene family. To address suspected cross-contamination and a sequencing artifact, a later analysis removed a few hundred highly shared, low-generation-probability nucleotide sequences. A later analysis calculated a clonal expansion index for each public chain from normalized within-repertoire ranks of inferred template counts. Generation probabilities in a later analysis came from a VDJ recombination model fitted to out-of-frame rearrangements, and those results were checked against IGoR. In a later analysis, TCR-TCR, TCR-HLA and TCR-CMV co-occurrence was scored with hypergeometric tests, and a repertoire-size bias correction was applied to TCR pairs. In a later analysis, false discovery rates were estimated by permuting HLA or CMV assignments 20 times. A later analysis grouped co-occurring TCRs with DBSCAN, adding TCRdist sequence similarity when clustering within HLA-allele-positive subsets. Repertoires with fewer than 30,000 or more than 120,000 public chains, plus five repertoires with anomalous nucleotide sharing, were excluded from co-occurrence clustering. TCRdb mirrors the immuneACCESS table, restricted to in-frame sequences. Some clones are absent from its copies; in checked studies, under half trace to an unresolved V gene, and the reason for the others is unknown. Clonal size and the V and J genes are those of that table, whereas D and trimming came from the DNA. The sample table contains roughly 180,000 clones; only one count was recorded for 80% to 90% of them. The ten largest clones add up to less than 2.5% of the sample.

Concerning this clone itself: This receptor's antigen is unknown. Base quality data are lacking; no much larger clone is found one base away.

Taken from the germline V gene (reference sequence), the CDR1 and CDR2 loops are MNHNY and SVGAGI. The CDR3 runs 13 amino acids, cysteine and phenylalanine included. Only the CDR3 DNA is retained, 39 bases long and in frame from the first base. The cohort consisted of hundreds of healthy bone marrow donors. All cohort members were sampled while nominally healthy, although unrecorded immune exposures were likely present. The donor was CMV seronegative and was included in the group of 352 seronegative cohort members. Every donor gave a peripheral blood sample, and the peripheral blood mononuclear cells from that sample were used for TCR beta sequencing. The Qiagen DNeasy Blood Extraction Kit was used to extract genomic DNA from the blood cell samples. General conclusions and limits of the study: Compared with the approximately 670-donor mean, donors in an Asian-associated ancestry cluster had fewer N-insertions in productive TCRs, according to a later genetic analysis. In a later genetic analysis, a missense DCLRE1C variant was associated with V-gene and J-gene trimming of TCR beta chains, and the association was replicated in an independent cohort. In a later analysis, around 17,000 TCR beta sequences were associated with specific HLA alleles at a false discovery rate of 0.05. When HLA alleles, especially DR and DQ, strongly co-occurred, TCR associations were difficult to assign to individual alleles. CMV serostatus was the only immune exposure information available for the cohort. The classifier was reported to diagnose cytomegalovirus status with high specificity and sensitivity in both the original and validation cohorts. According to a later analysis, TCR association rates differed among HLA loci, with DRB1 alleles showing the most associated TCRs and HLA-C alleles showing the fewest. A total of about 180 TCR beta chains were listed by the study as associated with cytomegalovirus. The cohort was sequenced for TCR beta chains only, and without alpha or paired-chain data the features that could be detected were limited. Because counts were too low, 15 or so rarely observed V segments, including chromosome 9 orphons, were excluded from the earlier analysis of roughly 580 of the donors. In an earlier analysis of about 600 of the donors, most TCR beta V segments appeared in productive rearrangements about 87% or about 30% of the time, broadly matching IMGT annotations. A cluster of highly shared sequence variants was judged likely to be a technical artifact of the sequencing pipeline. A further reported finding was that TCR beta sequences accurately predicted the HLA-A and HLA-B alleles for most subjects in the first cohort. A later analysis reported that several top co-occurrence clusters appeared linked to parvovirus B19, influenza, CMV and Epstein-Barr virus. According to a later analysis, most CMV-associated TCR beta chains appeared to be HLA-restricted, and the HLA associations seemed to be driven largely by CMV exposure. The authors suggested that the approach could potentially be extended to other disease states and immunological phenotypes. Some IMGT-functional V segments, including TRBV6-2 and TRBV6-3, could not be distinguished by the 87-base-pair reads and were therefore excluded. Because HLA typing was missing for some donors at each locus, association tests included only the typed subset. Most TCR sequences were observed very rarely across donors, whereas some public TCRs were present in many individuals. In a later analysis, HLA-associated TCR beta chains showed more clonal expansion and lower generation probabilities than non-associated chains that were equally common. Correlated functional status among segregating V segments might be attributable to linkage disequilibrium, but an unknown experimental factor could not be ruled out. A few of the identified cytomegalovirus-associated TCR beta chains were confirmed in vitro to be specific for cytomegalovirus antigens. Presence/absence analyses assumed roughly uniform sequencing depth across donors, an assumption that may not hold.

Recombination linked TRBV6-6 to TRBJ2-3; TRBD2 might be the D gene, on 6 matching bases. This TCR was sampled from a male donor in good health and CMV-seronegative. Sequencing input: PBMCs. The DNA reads TGTGCAACTGTCCGCGGGGGCACAGATACGCAGTATTTT. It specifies CATVRGGTDTQYF.